This section outlines one T cell receptor beta chain sequence together with its context. Its antigen remains unidentified. Being one base from a much bigger clone, this may be a read error. Patients sequenced had flow cytometry evidence of CD8+CD57+ cell expansion. Every patient presented with severe acquired aplastic anemia. Trimming removed 3 bases from V and 7 bases from J, with 16 bases in between. The V gene's germline CDR1 is SEHNR and CDR2 FQNEAQ (reference sequence). CDR3 length: 14 amino acids. These data belong to a study of CD8+CD57+ T cells in acquired aplastic anemia. Study background: Quantities of DNA derived from sorted CD4+ and CD8+ cells averaged 3.2 ug. Study conclusions and caveats: Patients and controls were found to share 25 to 35 CD8+ CDR3 sequences.

Genomic DNA, the template, was used for profiling of the TCR beta VDJ and CDR3. Each CDR3 protein gets one entry after TCRdb re-called the reads with MiXCR. This sample has 250,000 or so distinct CDR3 sequences; about 44% occur once, and the top ten carry about 7.8%. The J gene is TRBJ2-7, the V gene TRBV7-9; D is perhaps TRBD2 (6 bases). The TCR originated in a human donor with aplastic anemia. The sample consisted of sorted CD4+, CD8+, or CD8+CD57+ T cells (not recorded which) from PBMCs. The CDR3 nucleotides read TGTGCCAGCAGCTTGGGGCGGGATGGCAATGAGCAGTACTTC. Translation: CASSLGRDGNEQYF. The full variable domain, rest sourced from reference TRBV7-9 and TRBJ2-7, is DTGVSQNPRHKITKRGQNVTFRCDPISEHNRLYWYRQTLGQGPEFLTYFQNEAQLEKSRLLSDRFSAERPKGSFSTLEIQRTEQGDSAMYLCASSLGRDGNEQYFGPGTRLTVT.